The 30 T cell receptor beta chains below all came from one sample that was sequenced in a study of blood T cell repertoires in COVID-19. Assay used: immunoSEQ multiplex PCR; TCRdb lists only in-frame clones, some missing. The sample lists roughly 240,000 clones, around 90% occurring once. Sample: PBMCs or T cells enriched from blood (not recorded which). Source of these receptors: a man over 45 who had been exposed to COVID-19.

The V and J genes are TRBV28 and TRBJ2-7; possibly TRBD2 for D (5 bases). This CDR3 region has 15 residues. Trimming removed 5 bases at V and 5 bases at J, with 19 bases between. Germline V CDR1 and CDR2: MDHEN, SYDVKM. Here the CDR3 reads CASSPYGLRRDEQYV. The CDR3 coding sequence is TGTGCCAGCAGTCCATACGGACTCCGCCGGGACGAGCAGTACGTC.

V gene TRBV19 combines with J gene TRBJ1-5; the D gene is possibly TRBD1 (6 bases). The CDR3 covers 14 residues. Trimming left V 3 bases short and J 4 bases short, with 10 bases between. Germline assignment: CDR1 LNHDA and CDR2 SQIVND (reference sequence). The CDR3 DNA reads TGTGCCAGTAGTATCTTACAGGGAAATCAGCCCCAGCATTTT. Protein: CASSILQGNQPQHF.

The J gene is TRBJ1-5, the V gene TRBV28; 9 bases fit TRBD1. CDR1 and CDR2 (germline): MDHEN, SYDVKM. V lost 6 bases, J lost 5 bases, and 2 bases stayed unmatched. The CDR3 is 13 residues long. CDR3 sequence: CASRRQGDQPQHF. CDR3 in DNA: TGTGCCAGCAGACGACAGGGGGATCAGCCCCAGCATTTT.

The chain employs TRBV27 and TRBJ1-2; no clear D. The V and J ends lost 7 bases and 1 base respectively, with 13 bases between them. This CDR3 has 14 residues. Germline values: CDR1 MNHEY, CDR2 SMNVEV (reference sequence). The DNA for the CDR3 is TGTGCCAGCAAGAGAGGAGCTTTTAACTATGGCTACACCTTC. This encodes CASKRGAFNYGYTF.

The genes are TRBV18 and TRBJ1-6, with 9 bases aligning to TRBD1. Germline V CDR1 and CDR2: KGHSH, LQKENI. The CDR3 is 15 residues long. With V trimmed by 6 bases and J by 10 bases, 10 bases remained unmatched. The CDR3 DNA reads as TGTGCCAGCTCCGACCTGGCACAGGGGGCATCACCCCTCCACTTT. Translated: CASSDLAQGASPLHF.

This rearrangement joins TRBV19 to TRBJ1-2; possible D gene TRBD1, 5 bases. This CDR3 has 12 amino acids. CDR1 LNHDA and CDR2 SQIVND come from the germline V gene (reference sequence). V gave up 7 bases and J gave up 4 bases, with 10 bases separating them. CDR3 bases: TGTGCCAGTAATCACAGGCTCTATGGCTACACCTTC. This translates into CASNHRLYGYTF.

This clone was seen just once. V is TRBV28 and J is TRBJ1-6, with TRBD1 matching 8 bases. Germline V lookup: CDR1 MDHEN, CDR2 SYDVKM. The length of the CDR3 is 15 residues. V was pared by 5 bases and J by 7 bases, with 7 bases of the junction left unmatched. CDR3 sequence reads: CASSKRQGNNSPLHF. DNA of the CDR3: TGTGCCAGCAGTAAAAGACAGGGGAACAATTCACCCCTCCACTTT.

The chain couples TRBV11-3 to TRBJ1-3; D remains ambiguous. Germline-derived CDR1 and CDR2 are SGHNT and YENEEA. The CDR3 contains 13 residues. Trimming pared 3 bases from V and 4 bases from J, leaving 7 bases between. The CDR3 loop is CASSFGAGNTIYF. The CDR3 nucleotides read TGTGCCAGCAGCTTTGGAGCGGGAAACACCATATATTTT.

The rearrangement joins TRBV24-1 to TRBJ1-3, with D perhaps matching TRBD1 (5 bases). V was cut by 4 bases and J by 3 bases, with 12 bases left in between. This CDR3 is 15 amino acids long. From germline, CDR1 is KGHDR and CDR2 SFDVKD. For the CDR3, the DNA is TGTGCCACCAGTGACCCTAGGGGTGGTGGAAACACCATATATTTT. This encodes CATSDPRGGGNTIYF.

J is TRBJ1-2 and V is TRBV27; 9 bases are shared with TRBD1. Germline values: CDR1 MNHEY, CDR2 SMNVEV (reference sequence). Trimming took 4 bases from V and 1 from J; bases not matched to a gene: 4. This CDR3 comprises 15 residues. CDR3 coding DNA: TGTGCCAGCAGTTCACAGGGGGCGATTAACTATGGCTACACCTTC. This sequence encodes CASSSQGAINYGYTF.

The J gene is TRBJ2-3, the V gene TRBV10-2, with 13 nucleotides matching TRBD2. CDR3 length equals 15 residues. The germline gives CDR1 WSHSY, CDR2 SAAADI. With V trimmed by 6 bases and J by 4 bases, 4 bases remained unmatched. The CDR3 sequence: CASSRTSGSADTQYF. As DNA, the CDR3 is TGCGCCAGCAGCAGGACTAGCGGGAGCGCAGATACGCAGTATTTT.

The DNA for the CDR3 is TGTGCCAGCAGCTTAAGGGCAGGAACTGGAAACACCATATATTTT. Translating gives CASSLRAGTGNTIYF. This chain links TRBV7-3 with TRBJ1-3; D is undetermined. Germline V gene data show CDR1 as SGHTA and CDR2 as FQGTGA. V lost 1 base and J 2 bases, leaving 9 bases between the germline ends. The CDR3 is 15 amino acids.

The chain combines TRBV4-2 with TRBJ2-3; 10 bases agree with TRBD2. CDR1 is LGHNA, CDR2 YNFKEQ, per germline. The CDR3 is 16 amino acids. V was clipped by 5 bases and J by 1 base; unmatched bases: 6. The CDR3 nucleotides read TGTGCCAGCAGCTCTGCCGGGACTAGCGGCACAGATACGCAGTATTTT. This sequence encodes CASSSAGTSGTDTQYF.

The chain has TRBV27 and TRBJ1-2; D is possibly TRBD1 (5 bases). There are 16 residues in the CDR3. V was cut by 4 bases and J by 5 bases, with 20 bases left in between. The germline gives CDR1 MNHEY, CDR2 SMNVEV (reference sequence). The CDR3 region has the DNA TGTGCCAGCAGTTACCTCCCCCAGGGTTTGAGGTATGGCTACACCTTC. Protein: CASSYLPQGLRYGYTF.

The genes are TRBV18 and TRBJ2-3; TRBD1 is a possible D gene (5 bases). The V gene's germline CDR1 is KGHSH and CDR2 LQKENI. V lost 5 bases and J 4 bases, leaving 28 bases between the germline ends. The CDR3 length is 19 residues. The chain's CDR3 is CASSSALQHGIKGPDTQYF. The CDR3 nucleotides read TGTGCCAGCTCATCCGCCTTACAACACGGAATCAAGGGGCCAGATACGCAGTATTTT.

The genes are TRBV29-1 and TRBJ2-1; no clear D gene. V lost 4 bases and J 6 bases, leaving 13 bases between the germline ends. There are 13 residues in the CDR3. The germline V gene has CDR1 SQVTM and CDR2 ANQGSEA. The CDR3 DNA reads TGCAGCGTTGTCTACAGTTCCATCAATGAGCAGTTCTTC. This gives the protein CSVVYSSINEQFF.

The rearrangement uses TRBV27 and TRBJ1-1; 8 bases fit TRBD1. Per germline, CDR1 MNHEY and CDR2 SMNVEV (reference sequence). V lost 1 base, J lost 10 bases, and 5 bases stayed unmatched. This CDR3 comprises 13 residues. CDR3 coding DNA: TGTGCCAGCAGTTTATATACAGGGGGAGTAGCTTTCTTT. Its protein is CASSLYTGGVAFF.

This chain's CDR3 is CASSSRTDVWTEAFF. As DNA, the CDR3 is TGTGCCAGCAGCTCCCGGACAGACGTTTGGACTGAAGCTTTCTTT. V gene TRBV5-5 combines with J gene TRBJ1-1; weak D call: TRBD1 (6 bases). V was clipped by 3 bases and J by 5 bases, with 17 bases between them. The germline V gene encodes CDR1 SGHKS and CDR2 YYEKEE (reference sequence). CDR3 length: 15 amino acids.

The genes are TRBV28 and TRBJ2-7, with 7 bases identical to TRBD2. This CDR3 is built from 18 residues. Germline-derived CDR1 and CDR2 are MDHEN and SYDVKM. The ends lost 4 bases at V and 4 bases at J; junction bases unmatched: 19. CDR3 sequence: CASSSSTRGMGRAYEQYV. DNA of the CDR3: TGTGCCAGCAGTTCCTCGACACGGGGTATGGGGAGGGCTTACGAGCAGTACGTC.

The rearrangement uses TRBV5-1 and TRBJ2-7; 8 nucleotides agree with TRBD2. Germline CDR1 is SGHRS and CDR2 is YFSETQ. The J segment lost 0 bases and the V segment lost 5 bases, leaving 7 bases of the junction unmatched. The CDR3 has 15 residues. The CDR3: CASSRGRGDSYEQYF. CDR3 nucleotide sequence: TGCGCCAGCAGTCGAGGGCGGGGGGACTCCTACGAGCAGTACTTC.

The chain links TRBV2 to TRBJ1-5, with TRBD1 identical over 7 bases. Germline-derived CDR1 and CDR2 are SNHLY and FYNNEI. V trimming: 8 bases; J trimming: 7 bases; junction bases outside the gene matches: 14. This CDR3 spans 15 amino acids. CDR3 DNA: TGTGCCAGCGGAGGGGGCTTCGGACCGAGGCAGCCCCAGCATTTT. Translating it yields CASGGGFGPRQPQHF.

This clone was recorded once. This chain joins TRBV5-4 and TRBJ1-2, with D perhaps matching TRBD1 (6 bases). The V gene's germline CDR1 is SGHNT and CDR2 YYREEE (reference sequence). The CDR3 is 15 amino acids. V was shortened by 2 bases and J by 0 bases, with 11 bases between the two germline ends. The CDR3 bases are TGTGCCAGCAGCTTTCCTGGGGGCTCTAACTATGGCTACACCTTC. Amino acid sequence: CASSFPGGSNYGYTF.

This clone showed up just once. The V and J genes are TRBV2 and TRBJ1-2, with 8 positions matching TRBD1. This CDR3 spans 14 amino acids. The J segment lost 5 bases and the V segment lost 3 bases, leaving 5 bases of the junction unmatched. Looked up from germline, CDR1 is SNHLY and CDR2 is FYNNEI. The CDR3 loop reads CASSDQGQGYGYTF. The CDR3 bases are TGTGCCAGCAGTGATCAAGGACAGGGTTATGGCTACACCTTC.

The chain links TRBV11-2 to TRBJ1-1; possibly TRBD1 for D (5 bases). CDR1 SGHAT and CDR2 FQNNGV come from the germline V gene. This CDR3 has 14 residues. The V end was cut by 2 bases, the J end by 5 bases, with 12 bases between. CDR3 in DNA: TGTGCCAGCAGCTTACCCCGGAGGGGAACTGAAGCTTTCTTT. Translation: CASSLPRRGTEAFF.

The chain has TRBV11-2 and TRBJ2-1; 13 bases map to TRBD2. The CDR3 has 17 residues. The V gene end was trimmed by 5 bases and the J gene end by 8 bases; junction bases not matched to a gene: 12. Per germline, CDR1 SGHAT and CDR2 FQNNGV. This CDR3 is CASSLGLAGVHRYEQFF. The CDR3 bases are TGTGCCAGCAGCCTTGGACTAGCGGGGGTGCATAGGTATGAGCAGTTCTTC.

The genes are TRBV5-1 and TRBJ2-7, with 12 bases lining up with TRBD2. The length of the CDR3 is 15 residues. Germline V gene data show CDR1 as SGHRS and CDR2 as YFSETQ. After removal of 3 bases from V and 0 bases from J, the junction contained 1 base not matched to a gene. DNA of the CDR3: TGCGCCAGCAGCTGGACTAGCGGGGTCTCCTACGAGCAGTACTTC. Its protein product is CASSWTSGVSYEQYF.

V is TRBV18 and J is TRBJ2-2; D gene uncertain. V was pared by 3 bases and J by 0 bases, with 5 bases between. Germline loops: CDR1 KGHSH, CDR2 LQKENI. The CDR3 length is 14 residues. The CDR3 bases are TGTGCCAGCTCACCTAGAGCGAACACCGGGGAGCTGTTTTTT. Protein product: CASSPRANTGELFF.

The V and J genes are TRBV2 and TRBJ1-1; D might be TRBD1 (6 bases). The CDR3 loop spans 13 amino acids. Germline V gene data show CDR1 as SNHLY and CDR2 as FYNNEI. Deletions cut 6 bases from V and 12 bases from J, with 20 bases between. CDR3 DNA: TGTGCCAGCAGGACGGACAGTTCCCTAGGACCTTTCTTT. Translated, it gives CASRTDSSLGPFF.

The V gene is TRBV28, the J gene TRBJ1-2; 7 nucleotides line up with TRBD1. Germline CDR1 reads MDHEN; CDR2 reads SYDVKM. After removal of 5 bases from V and 3 bases from J, the junction contained 12 bases not matched to a gene. This CDR3 comprises 16 residues. CDR3 in amino acids: CASSPGGTPGDYGYTF. DNA for the CDR3: TGTGCCAGCAGTCCAGGGGGGACTCCTGGGGACTATGGCTACACCTTC.

Concerning this clone: Other DNA sequences from this sample encode an identical CDR3 as well. The V call is TRBV12-3 or TRBV12-4, the J call TRBJ1-2; 8 bases are a match to TRBD1. V lost 4 bases to trimming and J lost 8 bases; unmatched junction nucleotides: 0. This CDR3 comprises 11 residues. CDR3 nucleotide sequence: TGTGCCAGCAGTTACAGGGGGGGCTACACCTTC. It codes for CASSYRGGYTF.